The 8 T cell receptor beta chains below come from one sample, sequenced in a study of CD8 T cells in Susac syndrome. After extraction with the RNeasy kit, roughly 0.45 to 1 ug of the RNA was reverse transcribed using random hexamers. Each CDR3 protein is one row after TCRdb ran MiXCR on the immunoSEQ multiplex PCR reads. The table includes 250,000 to 300,000 distinct CDR3 sequences, 75% to 85% detected once. Sequencing was carried out using CD8+ T cells from PBMCs. Source of these receptors: a human donor with multiple sclerosis.

The gene calls are TRBV7-9 and TRBJ2-1, with TRBD2 matching over 11 bases. The germline V gene has CDR1 SEHNR and CDR2 FQNEAQ (reference sequence). The CDR3 extends over 16 amino acids. With 4 bases clipped from V and 4 bases from J, the junction kept 6 bases outside the gene matches. The CDR3 region is CASSSKLAGAYNEQFF. The DNA of the CDR3 is TGTGCCAGCAGCTCCAAACTAGCGGGAGCTTACAATGAGCAGTTCTTC.

The chain links TRBV6-5 to TRBJ1-2; maybe TRBD1 (5 bases). CDR1 and CDR2 from the germline V gene are MNHEY and SVGAGI. This CDR3 has 13 amino acids. Between the trimmed V and J ends, which lost 6 bases and 6 bases, there was a span of 14 bases. Here the CDR3 DNA reads TGTGCCAGCAGCCGTGCCGGGACGAATGGCTACACCTTC. Translating it yields CASSRAGTNGYTF.

V gene TRBV30 combines with J gene TRBJ2-7; 10 nucleotides agree with TRBD2. Germline V gene data show CDR1 as GTSNPN and CDR2 as SVGIG (reference sequence). The junction had 9 bases not matched to a gene; V was cut back by 3 bases and J by 4 bases. The CDR3 totals 15 residues. The CDR3 bases are TGTGCCTGGAGGGCCGGGACTAGCGAATGGTACGAGCAGTACTTC. Its translation: CAWRAGTSEWYEQYF.

The chain uses TRBV5-1 and TRBJ2-1, with D tentatively TRBD2 (5 bases). The CDR3 sequence is 15 residues long. V was pared by 1 base and J by 5 bases, with 13 bases between. Germline CDR1 reads SGHRS; CDR2 reads YFSETQ. CDR3 nucleotide sequence: TGCGCCAGCAGCTTGCTCCACCCCGGGAACAATGAGCAGTTCTTC. It codes for CASSLLHPGNNEQFF.

The J gene is TRBJ1-2, the V gene TRBV7-6; 7 nucleotides align to TRBD1. Trimming at V came to 4 bases and at J to 8 bases, leaving 4 bases not matched to a gene. Germline V CDR1 and CDR2: SGHVS, FNYEAQ. There are 12 residues in the CDR3. This CDR3 is CASSSGTEGYTF. CDR3 coding DNA: TGTGCCAGCAGCTCCGGGACAGAGGGCTACACCTTC.

The gene calls are TRBV7-8 and TRBJ2-2; TRBD1 agrees at 8 bases. Germline-derived CDR1 and CDR2 are SGHVS and FQNEAQ. This CDR3 is built from 17 residues. V shed 1 base and J 4 bases; nucleotides not matched to a gene: 8. The CDR3: CASSLEPGGDGTGELFF. CDR3 nucleotide sequence: TGTGCCAGCAGCTTAGAGCCAGGGGGCGACGGCACCGGGGAGCTGTTTTTT.

The rearrangement links TRBV12-3 or TRBV12-4 to TRBJ2-7, with 12 bases aligning to TRBD2. CDR3 length: 16 amino acids. V shed 6 bases and J 5 bases; nucleotides not matched to a gene: 11. The CDR3 here is CASRPTSGSNRNEQYF. CDR3 coding DNA: TGTGCCAGCAGACCGACTAGCGGGAGTAATCGGAACGAGCAGTACTTC.

The V and J genes are TRBV15 and TRBJ2-1; D remains ambiguous. The germline V gene has CDR1 LNHNV and CDR2 YYDKDF (reference sequence). Trimming removed 8 bases at V and 0 bases at J, with 8 bases between. The CDR3 runs to 13 residues. This chain's CDR3 is CATCQFSYNEQFF. The CDR3 DNA reads TGTGCCACCTGTCAATTCTCCTACAATGAGCAGTTCTTC.